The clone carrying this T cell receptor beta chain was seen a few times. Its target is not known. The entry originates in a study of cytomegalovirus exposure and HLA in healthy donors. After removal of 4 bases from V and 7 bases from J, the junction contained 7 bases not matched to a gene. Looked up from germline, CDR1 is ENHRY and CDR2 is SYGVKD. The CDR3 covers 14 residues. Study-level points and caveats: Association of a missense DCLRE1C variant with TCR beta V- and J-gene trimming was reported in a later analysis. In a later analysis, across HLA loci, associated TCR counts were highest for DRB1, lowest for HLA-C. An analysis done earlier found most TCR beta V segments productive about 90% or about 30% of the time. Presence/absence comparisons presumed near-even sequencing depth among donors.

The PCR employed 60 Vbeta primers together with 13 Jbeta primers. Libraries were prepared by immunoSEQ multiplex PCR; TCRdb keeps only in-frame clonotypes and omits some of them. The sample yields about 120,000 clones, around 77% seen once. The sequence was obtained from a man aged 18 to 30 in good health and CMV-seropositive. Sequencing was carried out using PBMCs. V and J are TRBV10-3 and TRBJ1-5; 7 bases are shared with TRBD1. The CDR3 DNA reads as TGTGCCATCAGTGGAACAGGGGCAGCGCAGCCCCAGCATTTT. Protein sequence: CAISGTGAAQPQHF.